This T cell receptor beta chain is drawn from a study of blood T cell repertoires in COVID-19. This CDR3 region has 15 residues. Germline values: CDR1 SGHNT, CDR2 YYREEE (reference sequence). Trimming removed 4 bases at V and 2 bases at J, with 14 bases between. Clones were read by immunoSEQ multiplex PCR, and TCRdb kept only the in-frame ones, dropping some. The sample has fewer than 500,000 clones; 87% are singletons. The clonotype was recovered from a woman aged 18-29 years who had recovered from COVID-19. Sequencing used PBMCs or T cells enriched from blood (not recorded which). J is TRBJ2-3 and V is TRBV5-4, with a possible D match to TRBD2 (5 bases). The CDR3 sequence: CASSPRVSATDTQYF. The CDR3 DNA follows: TGTGCCAGCAGCCCTCGGGTTAGCGCCACAGATACGCAGTATTTT.